One sample yielded the 28 T cell receptor beta chains listed below, sequenced in a study of CD8+ T cells in alopecia areata. As the sequencing template, cDNA was produced by extracting RNA and reverse transcribing it. This table comes from immunoSEQ multiplex PCR, and its TCRdb copy is limited to in-frame clones, with some not included. Of some 200,000 clones in the sample, approximately 60% were seen once. The sequenced sample was CD8+ T cells sorted from blood. All receptors derive from a human donor in good health.

V gene TRBV29-1 combines with J gene TRBJ1-1, with D possibly being TRBD1 (6 bases). With 7 bases removed from V and 4 bases from J, the gap between germline ends came to 16 bases. This CDR3 has 13 residues. Germline lookup yields CDR1 SQVTM and CDR2 ANQGSEA. The CDR3 DNA follows: TGCAGCGCAGAGGGGGGCAAAGGCACTGAAGCTTTCTTT. Its protein product is CSAEGGKGTEAFF.

The chain couples TRBV9 to TRBJ2-5; D could derive from TRBD1 or TRBD2 (6 bases each). From germline, CDR1 is SGDLS and CDR2 YYNGEE. Trimming pared 0 bases from V and 5 bases from J, leaving 14 bases between. CDR3 size: 15 residues. The CDR3 loop is CASSVASGGGETQYF. In nucleotides, the CDR3 is TGTGCCAGCAGCGTAGCCTCCGGGGGCGGTGAGACCCAGTACTTC.

The genes are TRBV13 and TRBJ2-1; TRBD2 is a possible D gene (5 bases). V dropped 4 bases and J dropped 15 bases, with 22 bases sitting between them. The CDR3 covers 14 residues. The germline V gene encodes CDR1 PRHDT and CDR2 FYEKMQ (reference sequence). The CDR3 loop reads CASSSSLSKSAGFF. The CDR3 coding sequence is TGTGCCAGCAGCTCCTCCCTATCGAAATCGGCGGGGTTCTTC.

J is TRBJ2-3 and V is TRBV6-5; D not certain. The germline V gene has CDR1 MNHEY and CDR2 SVGAGI. V lost 6 bases and J lost 6, with 10 bases in between. The CDR3 extends over 12 amino acids. The CDR3 spells CASRMTGDTQYF. The CDR3 bases are TGTGCCAGCAGGATGACTGGTGATACGCAGTATTTT.

This chain joins TRBV28 and TRBJ2-5; D might be TRBD1 or TRBD2, each matching 6 bases. CDR1 and CDR2 (germline): MDHEN, SYDVKM. The CDR3 has 12 amino acids. Trimming removed 6 bases from V and 10 bases from J, with 15 bases in between. The CDR3 spells CASSPWGAGQYF. In nucleotides, the CDR3 is TGTGCCAGCAGCCCCTGGGGGGCCGGCCAGTACTTC.

In its sample, this clone was seen a few times. The chain combines TRBV29-1 with TRBJ2-5, with 7 bases identical to TRBD2. The germline CDR1 and CDR2 sequences are SQVTM and ANQGSEA. J lost 1 base, V lost 5 bases, and 4 bases had no gene match. The CDR3 has 13 amino acids. The CDR3 reads CSVCLAAQETQYF. The CDR3 region has the DNA TGCAGCGTTTGTCTAGCGGCCCAAGAGACCCAGTACTTC.

This clone was recorded a few times. CDR3 in amino acids: CASSWGVTYEQYF. In DNA, the CDR3 is TGTGCCAGCAGTTGGGGGGTGACCTACGAGCAGTACTTC. This chain joins TRBV13 and TRBJ2-7, with D perhaps matching TRBD2 (6 bases). From germline, CDR1 is PRHDT and CDR2 FYEKMQ (reference sequence). The CDR3 totals 13 residues. V was trimmed by 6 bases and J by 2 bases, leaving 11 bases between them. The entire variable domain, with the rest obtained from reference TRBV13 and TRBJ2-7, is as follows: AAGVIQSPRHLIKEKRETATLKCYPIPRHDTVYWYQQGPGQDPQFLISFYEKMQSDKGSIPDRFSAQQFSDYHSELNMSSLELGDSALYFCASSWGVTYEQYFGPGTRLTVT.

The V call is TRBV25-1, the J call TRBJ2-2, with 11 bases matching TRBD1. The CDR3 length is 15 residues. CDR1 and CDR2 from the germline V gene are MGHDK and SYGVNS. The ends lost 6 bases at V and 6 bases at J; junction bases unmatched: 6. This CDR3 reads CASRPGQGGPGELFF. CDR3 DNA sequence: TGTGCCAGCAGGCCGGGACAGGGGGGCCCCGGGGAGCTGTTTTTT.

This chain joins TRBV11-2 and TRBJ2-3; D ambiguous. Per germline, CDR1 SGHAT and CDR2 FQNNGV. Trimming cost V 1 base and J 0 bases, with 8 bases left between them. The length of the CDR3 is 15 residues. The CDR3 loop is CASSLAAYSTDTQYF. As DNA, the CDR3 is TGTGCCAGCAGCTTAGCAGCCTACAGCACAGATACGCAGTATTTT.

This clone was counted a few times. The rearrangement links TRBV2 to TRBJ1-5, with D possibly being TRBD1 (5 bases). The CDR3 loop spans 14 amino acids. Germline assignment: CDR1 SNHLY and CDR2 FYNNEI. V was shortened by 6 bases and J by 2 bases, with 11 bases between the two germline ends. The CDR3 nucleotides are TGTGCCAGCAGCGAGGGAGGGGGCAATCAGCCCCAGCATTTT. It translates to CASSEGGGNQPQHF.

V usage is TRBV7-9 and J usage is TRBJ2-7; D gene unclear. The CDR3 length is 12 residues. CDR1 and CDR2 (germline): SEHNR, FQNEAQ (reference sequence). V lost 1 base, J lost 3 bases, and 4 bases lay in between. The chain's CDR3 is CASSLVSYEQYF. The CDR3 bases are TGTGCCAGCAGCTTAGTCAGCTACGAGCAGTACTTC.

V usage is TRBV7-6 and J usage is TRBJ1-1; 7 bases line up with TRBD1. This CDR3 region has 16 residues. CDR1 and CDR2 (germline): SGHVS, FNYEAQ. J lost 1 base, V lost 5 bases, and 10 bases had no gene match. The CDR3 nucleotides are TGTGCCAGCAGCCCAGGGGGTCGGACGGCGAACACTGAAGCTTTCTTT. It translates to CASSPGGRTANTEAFF.

This chain uses TRBV27 with TRBJ1-1; possibly TRBD1 for D (5 bases). CDR3 size: 14 residues. The V end was cut by 6 bases, the J end by 1 base, with 12 bases between. Germline V gene sequence: CDR1 MNHEY, CDR2 SMNVEV (reference sequence). CDR3 nucleotide sequence: TGTGCCAGCAGGCGGGGCGGACAGAACACTGAAGCTTTCTTT. Encoded protein: CASRRGGQNTEAFF.

V is TRBV30 and J is TRBJ2-5; D unclear. Germline V gene lookup returns CDR1 GTSNPN and CDR2 SVGIG (reference sequence). Trimming removed 4 bases from V and 0 bases from J, with 9 bases in between. This CDR3 region has 13 residues. The CDR3 reads CAWTMLYQETQYF. In DNA, the CDR3 is TGTGCCTGGACTATGCTTTACCAAGAGACCCAGTACTTC.

Only a few counts were recorded for this clone. The rearrangement links TRBV5-1 to TRBJ2-7, with 9 bases that match TRBD2. In germline, CDR1 is SGHRS, CDR2 YFSETQ. Trimming at V came to 0 bases and at J to 5 bases, leaving 6 bases not matched to a gene. The CDR3 totals 15 residues. The CDR3 is CASSLAAGGPDEQYF. The CDR3 DNA follows: TGCGCCAGCAGCTTGGCCGCGGGGGGGCCAGACGAGCAGTACTTC.

This clone was recorded a few times. This chain connects TRBV4-1 to TRBJ2-1, with D possibly TRBD1 on 6 matching bases. This CDR3 is built from 13 residues. Trimming removed 4 bases from V and 6 bases from J, with 10 bases in between. Looked up from germline, CDR1 is MGHRA and CDR2 is YSYEKL. The CDR3 is CASSLGAGNEQFF. The DNA for the CDR3 is TGCGCCAGCAGCCTGGGGGCTGGCAATGAGCAGTTCTTC.

V gene TRBV27 combines with J gene TRBJ1-5; 11 bases map to TRBD1. Per germline, CDR1 MNHEY and CDR2 SMNVEV (reference sequence). The junction had 1 base not matched to a gene; V was cut back by 0 bases and J by 6 bases. This CDR3 contains 15 residues. The CDR3 spells CASSLSGTGGQPQHF. CDR3 nucleotides: TGTGCCAGCAGTTTATCCGGGACAGGGGGTCAGCCCCAGCATTTT.

The chain joins TRBV27 to TRBJ2-3; D may be TRBD1 or TRBD2 (6 bases each). V shed 4 bases and J shed 2 bases, with 13 bases lying between them. The CDR3 covers 15 residues. The germline V gene has CDR1 MNHEY and CDR2 SMNVEV (reference sequence). This CDR3 reads CASSSSRGPTDTQYF. The CDR3 bases are TGTGCCAGCAGTTCTTCCCGGGGGCCCACAGATACGCAGTATTTT.

This clone showed up just once. This sequence joins TRBV6-5 and TRBJ1-5, with D tentatively TRBD1 (5 bases). Per germline, CDR1 MNHEY and CDR2 SVGAGI. The CDR3 is made up of 14 amino acids. Trimming left V 2 bases short and J 4 bases short, with 9 bases between. CDR3 residues: CASSYGGRNQPQHF. The CDR3 nucleotides read TGTGCCAGCAGTTACGGGGGGAGAAATCAGCCCCAGCATTTT.

The chain is built from TRBV19 and TRBJ1-1; perhaps TRBD1 as D (6 bases). Trimming removed 4 bases at V and 4 bases at J, with 16 bases between. The CDR3 sequence is 15 residues long. Per the germline V gene, CDR1 is LNHDA and CDR2 is SQIVND (reference sequence). CDR3 coding DNA: TGTGCCAGTAGTAACCCCAGGGGAGGGGGCACTGAAGCTTTCTTT. Translated: CASSNPRGGGTEAFF.

The genes are TRBV29-1 and TRBJ1-6; D is perhaps TRBD1 (5 bases). This CDR3 is built from 13 residues. Germline V gene sequence: CDR1 SQVTM, CDR2 ANQGSEA. V was trimmed by 6 bases and J by 6 bases, leaving 12 bases between them. The CDR3 sequence is CSVADSGNSPLHF. CDR3 bases: TGCAGCGTCGCTGACAGTGGTAATTCACCCCTCCACTTT.

The V call is TRBV30, the J call TRBJ2-7; D is unclear. V was shortened by 5 bases and J by 0 bases, with 8 bases between the two germline ends. The CDR3 runs 12 residues. The V gene's germline CDR1 is GTSNPN and CDR2 SVGIG (reference sequence). CDR3 sequence: CAWEGSSYEQYF. In DNA, the CDR3 is TGTGCCTGGGAAGGCAGCTCCTACGAGCAGTACTTC.

This clone has more than one count but fewer than ten. The chain uses TRBV7-9 and TRBJ1-1; 9 bases agree with TRBD1. This CDR3 is built from 15 residues. J was trimmed by 0 bases and V by 4 bases; bases with no gene match: 3. The germline gives CDR1 SEHNR, CDR2 FQNEAQ (reference sequence). CDR3 nucleotide sequence: TGTGCCAGCAGCTCGGGACAGGGTATGAACACTGAAGCTTTCTTT. This gives the protein CASSSGQGMNTEAFF.

V is TRBV7-9 and J is TRBJ1-6; D is perhaps TRBD1 (6 bases). The CDR3 is 13 amino acids. The V end lost 1 base, the J end lost 13 bases, and 11 bases lay between the germline ends. The V gene's germline CDR1 is SEHNR and CDR2 FQNEAQ (reference sequence). CDR3 sequence (DNA): TGTGCCAGCAGCTTAGAAGGGGGTCGTCCCCTCCACTTT. Its protein is CASSLEGGRPLHF.

This clone came up a few times. The chain is built from TRBV7-8 and TRBJ2-5; tentatively, D is TRBD2 (6 bases). CDR3 length: 16 amino acids. Trimming left V 7 bases short and J 0 bases short, with 18 bases between. CDR1 SGHVS and CDR2 FQNEAQ come from the germline V gene. The CDR3 loop is CASTERTGDYQETQYF. CDR3 DNA sequence: TGTGCCAGCACCGAAAGGACGGGGGATTACCAAGAGACCCAGTACTTC.

The chain joins TRBV7-9 to TRBJ1-1; D remains unclear. The CDR3 runs 14 residues. Trimming took off 5 bases at V and 3 bases at J, with 13 bases between the two ends. Germline values: CDR1 SEHNR, CDR2 FQNEAQ (reference sequence). CDR3 coding DNA: TGTGCCAGCAGCCCGCGAGCGGGAGACACTGAAGCTTTCTTT. Protein product: CASSPRAGDTEAFF.

This rearrangement joins TRBV23-1 to TRBJ2-1; 10 nucleotides match TRBD2. TRBV23-1 is an open reading frame, and its role is uncertain. The trim removed 0 bases at V and 6 bases at J, leaving 17 bases unmatched. The CDR3 totals 20 residues. CDR3 DNA: TGCGCCAGCAGTCAATCGAGGGAGGAGCGGGGGGGCCCTAGGCCCAATGAGCAGTTCTTC. It specifies CASSQSREERGGPRPNEQFF.

The gene calls are TRBV10-2 and TRBJ2-1; 9 bases fit TRBD2. The CDR3 spans 14 residues. CDR1 WSHSY and CDR2 SAAADI come from the germline V gene. V trimming: 3 bases; J trimming: 8 bases; junction bases outside the gene matches: 5. The DNA for the CDR3 is TGCGCCAGCAGTGAACAGCGGGGGGTTTATGAGCAGTTCTTC. This gives the protein CASSEQRGVYEQFF.